This TCR beta chain was found in a study of T cells in Graves' hyperthyroidism and ophthalmopathy. TCR beta CDR3 sequences were amplified from RNA transcripts. Using the HTBI primer set, a first-round RT-PCR was run on the TCR CDR3. TCRdb re-analysed the multiplex PCR reads in MiXCR, keeping a single row per CDR3 protein. The table includes hundreds of thousands of distinct CDR3 sequences, roughly a quarter detected once. In this sample, this clonotype turned up many times. Germline V gives CDR1 SGHVS, CDR2 FQNEAQ. Deletions cut 1 base from V and 7 bases from J, with 8 bases between. This CDR3 region has 13 residues.

The sequencing sample was made of blood. V gene TRBV7-8 combines with J gene TRBJ1-5; no definite D call. The receptor was derived from a woman in her twenties or thirties with Graves' ophthalmopathy. The CDR3 DNA is TGTGCCAGCAGCTTAGTCGGGCCCCAGCCCCAGCATTTT. Protein product: CASSLVGPQPQHF. Full variable domain (missing parts from reference TRBV7-8 and TRBJ1-5): GAGVSQSPRYKVAKRGQDVALRCDPISGHVSLFWYQQALGQGPEFLTYFQNEAQLDKSGLPSDRFFAERPEGSVSTLKIQRTQQEDSAVYLCASSLVGPQPQHFGDGTRLSIL.